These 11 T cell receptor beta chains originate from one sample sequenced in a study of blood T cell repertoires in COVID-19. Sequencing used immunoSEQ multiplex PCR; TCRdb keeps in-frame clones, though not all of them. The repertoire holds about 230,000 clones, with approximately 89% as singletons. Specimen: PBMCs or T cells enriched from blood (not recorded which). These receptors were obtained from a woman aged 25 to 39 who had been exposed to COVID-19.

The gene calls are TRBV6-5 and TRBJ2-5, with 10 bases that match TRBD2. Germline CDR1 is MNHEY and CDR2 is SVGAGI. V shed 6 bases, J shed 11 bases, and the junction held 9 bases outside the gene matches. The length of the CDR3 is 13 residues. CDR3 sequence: CASSWGTSVQQYF. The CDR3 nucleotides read TGTGCCAGCAGCTGGGGGACTAGCGTTCAACAGTACTTC.

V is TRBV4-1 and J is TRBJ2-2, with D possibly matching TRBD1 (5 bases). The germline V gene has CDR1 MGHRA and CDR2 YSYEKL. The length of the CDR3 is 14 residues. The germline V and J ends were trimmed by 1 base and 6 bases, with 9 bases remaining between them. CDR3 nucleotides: TGCGCCAGCAGCCAAGGACAGTTCGCCGGGGAGCTGTTTTTT. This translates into CASSQGQFAGELFF.

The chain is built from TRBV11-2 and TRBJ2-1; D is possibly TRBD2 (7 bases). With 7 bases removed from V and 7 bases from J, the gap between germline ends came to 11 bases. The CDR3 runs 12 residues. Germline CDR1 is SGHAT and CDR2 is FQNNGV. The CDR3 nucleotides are TGTGCCAGCAAGAAGGGGGGGAATGAGCAGTTCTTC. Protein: CASKKGGNEQFF.

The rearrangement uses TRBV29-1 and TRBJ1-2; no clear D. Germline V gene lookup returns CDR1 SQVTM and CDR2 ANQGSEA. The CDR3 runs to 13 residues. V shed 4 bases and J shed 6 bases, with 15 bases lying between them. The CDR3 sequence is CSVVPPGRDGYTF. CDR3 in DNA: TGCAGCGTTGTACCGCCAGGCCGAGATGGCTACACCTTC.

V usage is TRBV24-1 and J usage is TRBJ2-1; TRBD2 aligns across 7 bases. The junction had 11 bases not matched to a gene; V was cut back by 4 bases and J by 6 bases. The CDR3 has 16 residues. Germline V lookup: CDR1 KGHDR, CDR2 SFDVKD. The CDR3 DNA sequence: TGTGCCACCAGTGACTTAAAAGCGGGACCCGCCAATGAGCAGTTCTTC. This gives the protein CATSDLKAGPANEQFF.

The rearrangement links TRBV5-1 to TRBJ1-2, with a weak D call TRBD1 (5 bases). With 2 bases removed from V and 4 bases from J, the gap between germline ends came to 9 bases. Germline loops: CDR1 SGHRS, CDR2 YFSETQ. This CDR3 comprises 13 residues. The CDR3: CASSLGVGYGYTF. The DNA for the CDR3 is TGCGCCAGCAGCTTAGGGGTTGGCTATGGCTACACCTTC. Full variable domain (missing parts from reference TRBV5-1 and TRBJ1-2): KAGVTQTPRYLIKTRGQQVTLSCSPISGHRSVSWYQQTPGQGLQFLFEYFSETQRNKGNFPGRFSGRQFSNSRSEMNVSTLELGDSALYLCASSLGVGYGYTFGSGTRLTVV.

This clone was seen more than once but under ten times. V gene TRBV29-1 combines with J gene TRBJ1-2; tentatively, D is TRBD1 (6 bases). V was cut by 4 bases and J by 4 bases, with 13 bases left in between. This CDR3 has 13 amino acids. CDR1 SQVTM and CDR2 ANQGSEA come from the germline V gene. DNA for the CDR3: TGCAGCGTTGTGGGACTAGGGGGCTATGGCTACACCTTC. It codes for CSVVGLGGYGYTF. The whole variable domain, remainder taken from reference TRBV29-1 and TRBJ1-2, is SAVISQKPSRDICQRGTSLTIQCQVDSQVTMMFWYRQQPGQSLTLIATANQGSEATYESGFVIDKFPISRPNLTFSTLTVSNMSPEDSSIYLCSVVGLGGYGYTFGSGTRLTVV.

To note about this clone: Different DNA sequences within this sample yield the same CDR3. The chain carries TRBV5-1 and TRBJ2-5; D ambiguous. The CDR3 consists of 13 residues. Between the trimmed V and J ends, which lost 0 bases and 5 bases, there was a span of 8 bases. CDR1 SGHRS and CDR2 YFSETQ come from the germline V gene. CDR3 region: CASSLGGEETQYF. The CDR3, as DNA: TGCGCCAGCAGCTTGGGAGGTGAGGAGACCCAGTACTTC.

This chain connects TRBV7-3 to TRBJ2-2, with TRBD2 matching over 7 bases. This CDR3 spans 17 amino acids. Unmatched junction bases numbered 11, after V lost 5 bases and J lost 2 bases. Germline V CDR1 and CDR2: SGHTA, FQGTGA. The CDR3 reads CASSHLPAGVNTGELFF. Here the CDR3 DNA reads TGTGCCAGCAGCCACCTCCCCGCGGGAGTAAACACCGGGGAGCTGTTTTTT.

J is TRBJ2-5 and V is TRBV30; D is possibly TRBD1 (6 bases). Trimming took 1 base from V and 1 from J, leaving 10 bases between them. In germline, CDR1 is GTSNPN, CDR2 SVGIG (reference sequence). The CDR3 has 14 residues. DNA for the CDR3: TGTGCCTGGAGTGGAACAGGGTCCCAAGAGACCCAGTACTTC. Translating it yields CAWSGTGSQETQYF.

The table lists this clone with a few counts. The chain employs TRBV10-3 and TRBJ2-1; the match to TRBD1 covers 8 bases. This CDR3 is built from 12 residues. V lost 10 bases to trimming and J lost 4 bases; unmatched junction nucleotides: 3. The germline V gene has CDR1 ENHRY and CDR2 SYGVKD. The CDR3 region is CATGTGYNEQFF. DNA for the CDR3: TGTGCCACCGGGACAGGATACAATGAGCAGTTCTTC.